The text below deals with one T cell receptor (beta chain). The data are from a study of OX40 agonist ivuxolimab in advanced cancers. The CDR3 loop spans 12 amino acids. Germline values: CDR1 MNHNS, CDR2 SASEGT. V trimming: 5 bases; J trimming: 6 bases; junction bases outside the gene matches: 2. Sequenced by immunoSEQ multiplex PCR; TCRdb stores in-frame clones only, minus some. The sample consists of tens of thousands of clones, roughly 84% of them appearing once. The chain links TRBV6-1 to TRBJ1-1; 8 bases agree with TRBD1. This TCR derives from an adult with an advanced solid tumor such as melanoma, head and neck, liver or kidney cancer. Sequences were derived from CD4+ or CD8+ T cells sorted from blood, sampled in a trial of the OX40 agonist ivuxolimab. CDR3 amino acids: CASSTQGAEAFF. Written as DNA, the CDR3 is TGTGCCAGCAGTACACAGGGGGCTGAAGCTTTCTTT.